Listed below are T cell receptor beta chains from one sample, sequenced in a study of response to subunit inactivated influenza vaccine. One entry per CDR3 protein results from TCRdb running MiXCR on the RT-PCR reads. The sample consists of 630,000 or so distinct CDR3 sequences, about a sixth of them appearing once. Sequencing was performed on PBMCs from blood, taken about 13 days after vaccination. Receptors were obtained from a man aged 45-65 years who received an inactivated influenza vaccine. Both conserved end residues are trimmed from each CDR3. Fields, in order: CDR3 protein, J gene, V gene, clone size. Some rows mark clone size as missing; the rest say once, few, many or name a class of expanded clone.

CDR3aa: RDICSSGTKTGELF
j_gene: TRBJ2-2
v_gene: TRBV29-1
abundance: once

CDR3aa: ASSQPLGAKRSEQY
j_gene: TRBJ2-7
v_gene: TRBV3-1
abundance: .

CDR3aa: ASSQGRGLETQY
j_gene: TRBJ2-5
v_gene: TRBV3-1
abundance: few

CDR3aa: ASSLVGGAGANVLT
j_gene: TRBJ2-6
v_gene: TRBV5-1
abundance: few

CDR3aa: ASRVRHGQLNTGELF
j_gene: TRBJ2-2
v_gene: TRBV12-3/TRBV12-4
abundance: many

CDR3aa: SARVPGPTYEQY
j_gene: TRBJ2-7
v_gene: TRBV20-1
abundance: .

CDR3aa: AISELGTGYNSPLH
j_gene: TRBJ1-6
v_gene: TRBV10-3
abundance: few

CDR3aa: ASSTDGRDTQY
j_gene: TRBJ2-3
v_gene: TRBV7-2
abundance: .

CDR3aa: AISTSQMGWLAESSYNEQF
j_gene: TRBJ2-1
v_gene: TRBV10-3
abundance: .

CDR3aa: ASSPPFRTGRETQY
j_gene: TRBJ2-5
v_gene: TRBV7-9
abundance: .

CDR3aa: ASSLAGWDYGYT
j_gene: TRBJ1-2
v_gene: TRBV6-5
abundance: few

CDR3aa: SASGVAGRQETQY
j_gene: TRBJ2-5
v_gene: TRBV20-1
abundance: few

CDR3aa: ASSLVAGGPYEQF
j_gene: TRBJ2-1
v_gene: TRBV5-6
abundance: many

CDR3aa: ASSFVGGDYGYT
j_gene: TRBJ1-2
v_gene: TRBV5-1
abundance: few

CDR3aa: ASSWGSGGTGELF
j_gene: TRBJ2-2
v_gene: TRBV5-1
abundance: few

CDR3aa: ASSQDSGLGTYEQY
j_gene: TRBJ2-7
v_gene: TRBV14
abundance: few

CDR3aa: SVSRAMGGYT
j_gene: TRBJ1-2
v_gene: TRBV29-1
abundance: few

CDR3aa: ASSLDDGTASYEQY
j_gene: TRBJ2-7
v_gene: TRBV7-2
abundance: few

CDR3aa: ASSQDPRELF
j_gene: TRBJ2-2
v_gene: TRBV3-1
abundance: few

CDR3aa: ASSQRDSEKLF
j_gene: TRBJ1-4
v_gene: TRBV4-1
abundance: .

CDR3aa: ASSVQGAPGNTIY
j_gene: TRBJ1-3
v_gene: TRBV9
abundance: few

CDR3aa: ASSQPGQVNTEAF
j_gene: TRBJ1-1
v_gene: TRBV18
abundance: few

CDR3aa: ASSQVPGPANTGELF
j_gene: TRBJ2-2
v_gene: TRBV7-9
abundance: .

CDR3aa: ASSLPQGDTDTQY
j_gene: TRBJ2-3
v_gene: TRBV7-2
abundance: few

CDR3aa: SVPGLVAGELF
j_gene: TRBJ2-2
v_gene: TRBV29-1
abundance: few

CDR3aa: ASRDGAEAF
j_gene: TRBJ1-1
v_gene: TRBV10-2
abundance: few

CDR3aa: ASSQEKASGRETQY
j_gene: TRBJ2-5
v_gene: TRBV4-1
abundance: .

CDR3aa: ASSLAGTEQF
j_gene: TRBJ2-1
v_gene: TRBV7-2
abundance: many

CDR3aa: ASSQDPGLADNEQF
j_gene: TRBJ2-1
v_gene: TRBV4-3
abundance: .

CDR3aa: ASSSRDSKSWEQY
j_gene: TRBJ2-7
v_gene: TRBV18
abundance: few

CDR3aa: ASSLPTRDRGNYEQY
j_gene: TRBJ2-7
v_gene: TRBV28
abundance: few

CDR3aa: SARDHPGSGRPYEQY
j_gene: TRBJ2-7
v_gene: TRBV20-1
abundance: few

CDR3aa: ASSQVSGGASHTQY
j_gene: TRBJ2-3
v_gene: TRBV4-2
abundance: few

CDR3aa: ASSQDLAGDINEQF
j_gene: TRBJ2-1
v_gene: TRBV3-1
abundance: few

CDR3aa: ASSPRGARSHNEQF
j_gene: TRBJ2-1
v_gene: TRBV12-3/TRBV12-4
abundance: many

CDR3aa: ASSPGPKAF
j_gene: TRBJ1-1
v_gene: TRBV7-2
abundance: few

CDR3aa: AWNRDRASDTQY
j_gene: TRBJ2-3
v_gene: TRBV30
abundance: .

CDR3aa: SARRLIEQF
j_gene: TRBJ2-1
v_gene: TRBV20-1
abundance: .

CDR3aa: ASSLRQIPETQY
j_gene: TRBJ2-5
v_gene: TRBV27
abundance: few

CDR3aa: ASSDRSYEQY
j_gene: TRBJ2-7
v_gene: TRBV4-2
abundance: .